These T cell receptor beta chains were read from a single sample in a study of beta chain features in type 1 diabetes. Libraries were prepared by immunoSEQ multiplex PCR; TCRdb keeps only in-frame clonotypes and omits some of them. The table records some 150,000 clones, 6.9% of them present only once. Sequences were obtained from central memory CD4+ T cells from blood. The receptors shown here come from a woman in her twenties or thirties in good health. Each CDR3 is given with its conserved first and last residue. The order of the fields is J gene, V gene, CDR3 protein.

J: TRBJ1-1; V: TRBV11-2; CDR3: CASSPTGGGTEAFF
J: TRBJ2-2; V: TRBV18; CDR3: CASSQLTTGDLYTGELFF
J: TRBJ2-3; V: TRBV5-1; CDR3: CASSTGLGTDTQYF
J: TRBJ2-3; V: TRBV28; CDR3: CASSTQPVGGSTDTQYF
J: TRBJ2-3; V: TRBV6-4; CDR3: CASSDSGRGNTDTQYF
J: TRBJ1-1; V: TRBV7-9; CDR3: CASFSGQGMNTEAFF
J: TRBJ2-1; V: TRBV15; CDR3: CATSRGGTRGEQFF
J: TRBJ2-5; V: TRBV14; CDR3: CASSGLAGIWGQETQYF
J: TRBJ2-6; V: TRBV15; CDR3: CATSRDRGRGANVLTF
J: TRBJ2-3; V: TRBV4-3; CDR3: CASSQTFSGGSTDTQYF
J: TRBJ2-7; V: TRBV9; CDR3: CASSARPGLAGGKNEQYF
J: TRBJ1-2; V: TRBV6-1; CDR3: CASSETPLVGAANYGYTF
J: TRBJ2-3; V: TRBV9; CDR3: CASSGRDWSPHTQYF
J: TRBJ2-3; V: TRBV15; CDR3: CATSRGLITADTQYF
J: TRBJ2-1; V: TRBV4-2; CDR3: CASRGDYRSDEQFF
J: TRBJ1-1; V: TRBV30; CDR3: CAWREQQDTEAFF
J: TRBJ2-1; V: TRBV7-3; CDR3: CASSKSTGGENEQFF
J: TRBJ2-2; V: TRBV5-1; CDR3: CASSFRSMNTGELFF
J: TRBJ2-7; V: TRBV5-1; CDR3: CASSLAEGQDGYEQYF
J: TRBJ2-7; V: TRBV30; CDR3: CAWLGQGDEQYF
J: TRBJ2-1; V: TRBV18; CDR3: CASSPPGTDNEQFF
J: TRBJ1-1; V: TRBV14; CDR3: CASRRQGNTEAFF
J: TRBJ1-2; V: TRBV30; CDR3: CAWSRNRDGYTF
J: TRBJ1-1; V: TRBV9; CDR3: CASIETGYTEAFF
J: TRBJ2-7; V: TRBV6-5; CDR3: CASSYTPDRFYEQYF
J: TRBJ2-1; V: TRBV14; CDR3: CASSQDLKVVGDNEQFF
J: TRBJ2-1; V: TRBV7-9; CDR3: CASRPQADNNEQFF
J: TRBJ2-1; V: TRBV6-6; CDR3: CASTAGTSGEQFF
J: TRBJ2-3; V: TRBV7-2; CDR3: CASSLVASSQGGTDTQYF
J: TRBJ2-5; V: TRBV18; CDR3: CASSPTGSATETQYF
J: TRBJ2-3; V: TRBV6-6; CDR3: CASATSGNTDTQYF
J: TRBJ2-5; V: TRBV5-1; CDR3: CASSLKLAPETQYF
J: TRBJ1-1; V: TRBV28; CDR3: CASSLPGGTGAFF
J: TRBJ2-5; V: TRBV4-2; CDR3: CASSQDPRKTQYF
J: TRBJ1-2; V: TRBV29-1; CDR3: CSVDNRPRTNYGYTF
J: TRBJ1-4; V: TRBV7-9; CDR3: CASSSGTGTDNEKLFF
J: TRBJ1-5; V: TRBV6-1; CDR3: CASSELDRGRQPQHF
J: TRBJ1-5; V: TRBV6-1; CDR3: CASSEAGGGQPQHF
J: TRBJ1-2; V: TRBV6-1; CDR3: CASSEPGQTGYTF
J: TRBJ2-7; V: TRBV28; CDR3: CASSCYGQAETCTSYEQYF
J: TRBJ1-2; V: TRBV29-1; CDR3: CSVEDQDRGQIYTF
J: TRBJ2-7; V: TRBV18; CDR3: CASSGYHRVAYEQYF
J: TRBJ2-3; V: TRBV30; CDR3: CAWSITSGSADTQYF
J: TRBJ2-3; V: TRBV2; CDR3: CASSGWRLTGGDTQYF
J: TRBJ2-3; V: TRBV19; CDR3: CASSPRGRTSTDTQYF
J: TRBJ2-3; V: TRBV28; CDR3: CASSTSLAGKTDTQYF
J: TRBJ2-5; V: TRBV18; CDR3: CASSPGLQETQYF
J: TRBJ2-7; V: TRBV10-3; CDR3: CAITGREGSYEQYF
J: TRBJ1-4; V: TRBV5-4; CDR3: CASSRRTGGNEKLFF
J: TRBJ2-3; V: TRBV7-6; CDR3: CASSRKGLAELTDTQYF
J: TRBJ2-2; V: TRBV4-3; CDR3: CASSQGTVYTGELFF